This T cell receptor (beta chain) was documented in a study of blood T cell repertoires in COVID-19 (TCRdb year 2020). Notes on the research overall: Samples covering the acute and convalescent phases of COVID-19 were provided by collaborators in the United States, Italy and Spain. The prospective study material was composed of cDNA or gDNA derived from T cells, B-cell-depleted T cells, or PBMCs. Deeply sampled blood TCRbeta repertoires from subjects exposed to, actively infected with, or recovered from COVID-19 were included in the dataset. The repertoires were released in a freely available public database meant as a resource for research on the immune response to SARS-CoV-2. Samples came from the ongoing ImmuneRACE study (first 160 participants) plus 1,254 subjects from 6 global collaborators. Sample metadata almost always included a de-identified subject ID, COVID-19 status, age in years and sex. Where available, HLA class I and class II types were taken from metadata supplied by the sample provider and were not determined by assay-based typing.

Here is what the overall study found, with its caveats: Clinical and demographic metadata were provided uncurated, with the amount varying by source and participant.

The CDR3 goes from the cysteine to the phenylalanine over 12 residues. The DNA shown is the 36-base CDR3, in frame from base 1. V is cut by 3 bases and J by 7 bases, and the space between the germline ends is 10 bases. Sequences SEHNR (CDR1) and FQNEAQ (CDR2) are obtained from the germline V gene (reference sequence). The collaborating institutions used their own protocols to collect whole blood in K2EDTA tubes. For TCRbeta analysis, collaborators shipped samples in one of three forms: frozen whole blood, isolated PBMCs, or DNA extracted from either of those sample types. For this clone: It lacks a known antigen. Base qualities are not at hand, and no much larger clone is one base apart.

TCRbeta CDR3 regions were amplified from genomic DNA using the immunoSEQ Assay, a bias-controlled multiplex PCR. Concerning the study's data processing: Within the assay, amplification of reference gene primers was used to estimate how many nucleated cells each sample contained. To quantify the absolute abundance of each unique TCRbeta CDR3 rearrangement, sequence reads were collapsed and filtered. Productive Simpson clonality was computed per sample as the square root of Simpson's diversity index over productive rearrangements. The clones in this table, taken by TCRdb from immuneACCESS, are in-frame only. Not every clone is retained; where verified, under half of the shortfall comes from an unresolved V gene, and the cause of the rest is unknown. That table gives V, J and clone size, and the DNA gave D and trimming. Recorded for this sample are about 180,000 clones; roughly four fifths of them occurred a single time. The leading ten clones occupy 6.5% to 8.5% of the sample.

The clonotype originates from a human donor in a cohort sampled during active COVID-19. The chain uses TRBV7-9 and TRBJ2-7; the D gene remains uncertain. Input material: peripheral blood. The nucleotide sequence is given as TGTGCCAGCAGCTTCGAAACGGTGGAGCAGTACTTC. It is translated as CASSFETVEQYF.